The rows below give T cell receptor beta chains drawn from one sample of a study of cytomegalovirus exposure and HLA in healthy donors. Sequencing was performed with immunoSEQ multiplex PCR; in TCRdb, only in-frame clones are kept and a portion is missing. Of approximately 120,000 clones listed, about 80% are singletons. The sequencing input was PBMCs. The receptors here all came from a man aged 40-49 years in good health and CMV-seronegative. Both conserved end residues are part of each CDR3. The order of the fields is V gene, clone size, D gene, J gene, CDR3 protein, CDR3 DNA. D genes are given only for firm matches. The size of a clone is reported for some rows only, either as once, few or many, or as a class for expanded clones.

v_gene: TRBV6-5; abundance: .; d_gene: .; j_gene: TRBJ2-7; CDR3aa: CASSQQTGLDEQYF; CDR3nt: TGTGCCAGCAGTCAGCAGACAGGACTCGACGAGCAGTACTTC
v_gene: TRBV27; abundance: .; d_gene: TRBD2; j_gene: TRBJ2-1; CDR3aa: CAASPPTSGQQFF; CDR3nt: TGTGCCGCCTCCCCCCCTACTAGCGGCCAACAGTTCTTC
v_gene: TRBV18; abundance: .; d_gene: TRBD1; j_gene: TRBJ1-2; CDR3aa: CASSPITGAYGYTF; CDR3nt: TGTGCCAGCTCACCAATCACAGGGGCCTATGGCTACACCTTC
v_gene: TRBV5-6; abundance: .; d_gene: TRBD1; j_gene: TRBJ1-1; CDR3aa: CASSLGQGSTEAFF; CDR3nt: TGTGCCAGCAGCTTAGGACAGGGGAGCACTGAAGCTTTCTTT
v_gene: TRBV4-3; abundance: .; d_gene: .; j_gene: TRBJ1-1; CDR3aa: CASSQQAHTEAFF; CDR3nt: TGCGCCAGCAGCCAACAAGCGCACACTGAAGCTTTCTTT
v_gene: TRBV7-8; abundance: few; d_gene: TRBD1; j_gene: TRBJ2-4; CDR3aa: CASIATGENIQYF; CDR3nt: TGTGCCAGCATCGCGACAGGGGAAAACATTCAGTACTTC
v_gene: TRBV9; abundance: .; d_gene: TRBD1; j_gene: TRBJ1-2; CDR3aa: CASSALTTLPDRVVRGYTF; CDR3nt: TGTGCCAGCAGCGCTCTAACCACCCTTCCGGACAGGGTGGTAAGGGGCTACACCTTC
v_gene: TRBV28; abundance: .; d_gene: .; j_gene: TRBJ2-4; CDR3aa: CASSRQVKNIQYF; CDR3nt: TGTGCCAGCAGCCGACAAGTCAAAAACATTCAGTACTTC
v_gene: TRBV5-4; abundance: few; d_gene: .; j_gene: TRBJ2-1; CDR3aa: CAQRSGNEQFF; CDR3nt: TGTGCCCAACGGTCTGGCAATGAGCAGTTCTTC
v_gene: TRBV7-2; abundance: .; d_gene: TRBD1; j_gene: TRBJ2-3; CDR3aa: CASSLVGTGGTDTQYF; CDR3nt: TGTGCCAGCAGCTTAGTCGGGACAGGGGGGACAGATACGCAGTATTTT
v_gene: TRBV7-2; abundance: .; d_gene: .; j_gene: TRBJ2-5; CDR3aa: CASSLRQTQETQYF; CDR3nt: TGTGCCAGCAGCTTACGACAGACACAAGAGACCCAGTACTTC